The T cell receptor (beta chain) described here comes from a study of regulatory T cells in long-lasting Graves disease. About the research overall: Patients with new Graves' disease had used antithyroid drugs below 3 months.

Time point meaning: newly diagnosed GD, antithyroid drugs for less than 3 months. Researchers made the TCR library from RNA that was extracted from PBMCs. Ten or more counts support this clonotype. Antigen unknown. In germline, CDR1 is SGHRS, CDR2 YFSETQ. With 4 bases clipped from V and 1 base from J, the junction kept 2 bases outside the gene matches. The CDR3 has 14 residues. Study-level results: Comparison showed that persistent patients shared more public clonotypes (about 2,600) than new patients (approximately 930).

Arm-PCR with iRepertoire HTBI primers amplified the CDR3 regions for these TCR beta libraries. TCRdb used MiXCR to reprocess the multiplex PCR reads, holding one entry per CDR3 protein. This table has a few hundred thousand distinct CDR3 sequences, approximately 14% appearing once. The data were also submitted as part of a second study, on T cells in Graves' hyperthyroidism and ophthalmopathy. As that report states: Participants, patients aged 18 to 65, had newly diagnosed hyperthyroidism with a duration under 2 months. An initial round of RT-PCR targeting the TCR CDR3 relied on the HTBI primer set.

The chain combines TRBV5-1 with TRBJ2-5, with 9 bases lining up with TRBD2. The specimen comprised peripheral blood mononuclear cells (PBMCs), sampled at new diagnosis, from a patient treated with antithyroid drugs. This TCR came from a woman between 50 and 59 years old with Graves disease. The DNA for the CDR3 is TGCGCCAGCAGCATGGGACTAGCCCAAGAGACCCAGTACTTC. Protein sequence: CASSMGLAQETQYF.